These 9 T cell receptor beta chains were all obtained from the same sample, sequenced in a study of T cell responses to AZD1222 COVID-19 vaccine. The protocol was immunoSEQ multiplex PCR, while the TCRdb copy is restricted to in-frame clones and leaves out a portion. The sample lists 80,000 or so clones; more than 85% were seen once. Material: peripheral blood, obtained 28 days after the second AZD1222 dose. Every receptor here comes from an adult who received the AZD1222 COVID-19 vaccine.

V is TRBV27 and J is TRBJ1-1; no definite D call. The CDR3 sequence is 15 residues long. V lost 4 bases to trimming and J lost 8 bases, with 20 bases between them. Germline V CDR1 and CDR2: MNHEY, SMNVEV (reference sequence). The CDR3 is CASSSRLGSRPEAFF. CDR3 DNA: TGTGCCAGCAGTTCGCGTTTGGGCAGTCGGCCCGAAGCTTTCTTT.

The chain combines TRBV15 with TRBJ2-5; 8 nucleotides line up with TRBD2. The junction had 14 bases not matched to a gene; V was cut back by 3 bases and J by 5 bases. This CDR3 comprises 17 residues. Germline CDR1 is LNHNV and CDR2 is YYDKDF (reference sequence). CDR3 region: CATSSRSQRELGETQYF. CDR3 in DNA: TGTGCCACCAGCAGCCGATCCCAGCGGGAGTTGGGGGAGACCCAGTACTTC.

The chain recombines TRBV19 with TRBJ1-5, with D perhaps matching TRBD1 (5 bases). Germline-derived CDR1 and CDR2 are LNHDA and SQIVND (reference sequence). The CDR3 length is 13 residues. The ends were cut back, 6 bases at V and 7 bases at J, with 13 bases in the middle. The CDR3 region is CASSPWDGQPQHF. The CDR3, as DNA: TGTGCCAGTAGCCCCTGGGACGGCCAGCCCCAGCATTTT.

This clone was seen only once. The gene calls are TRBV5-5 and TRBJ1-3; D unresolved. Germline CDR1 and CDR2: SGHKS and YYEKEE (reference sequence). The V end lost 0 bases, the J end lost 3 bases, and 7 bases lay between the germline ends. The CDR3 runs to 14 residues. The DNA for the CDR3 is TGTGCCAGCAGCTTGGGTGGGTTTGGAAACACCATATATTTT. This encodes CASSLGGFGNTIYF.

Written as DNA, the CDR3 is TGTGCCACCAGCGTCCCCTCTGGAAACACCATATATTTT. It is translated as CATSVPSGNTIYF. This sequence joins TRBV15 and TRBJ1-3; D gene ambiguous. The V gene lost 5 bases and the J gene lost 0 bases, with 5 bases spanning the gap. The CDR3 extends over 13 amino acids. Per germline, CDR1 LNHNV and CDR2 YYDKDF (reference sequence).

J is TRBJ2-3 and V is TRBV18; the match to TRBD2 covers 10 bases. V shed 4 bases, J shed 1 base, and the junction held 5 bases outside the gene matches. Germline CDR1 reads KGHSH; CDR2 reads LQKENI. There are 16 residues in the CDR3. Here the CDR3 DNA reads TGTGCCAGCTCACGGGGAGCGGGAGGGCGCACAGATACGCAGTATTTT. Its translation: CASSRGAGGRTDTQYF.

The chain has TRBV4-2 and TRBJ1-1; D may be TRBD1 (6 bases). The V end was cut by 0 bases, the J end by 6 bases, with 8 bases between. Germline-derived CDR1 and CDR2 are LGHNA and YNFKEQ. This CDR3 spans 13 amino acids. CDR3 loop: CASSQEQGAEAFF. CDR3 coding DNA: TGTGCCAGCAGCCAAGAACAGGGCGCTGAAGCTTTCTTT.

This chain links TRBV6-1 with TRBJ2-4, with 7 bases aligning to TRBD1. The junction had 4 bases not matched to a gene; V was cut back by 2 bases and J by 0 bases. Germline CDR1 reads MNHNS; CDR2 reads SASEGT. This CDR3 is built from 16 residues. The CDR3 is CASSEPGQLAKNIQYF. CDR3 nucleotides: TGTGCCAGCAGTGAACCGGGACAGCTAGCCAAAAACATTCAGTACTTC.

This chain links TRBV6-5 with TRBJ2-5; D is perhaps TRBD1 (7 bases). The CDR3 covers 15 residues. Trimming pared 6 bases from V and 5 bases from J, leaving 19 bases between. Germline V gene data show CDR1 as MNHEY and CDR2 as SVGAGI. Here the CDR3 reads CASSEGQGGRETQYF. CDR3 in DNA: TGTGCCAGCAGCGAGGGGCAGGGGGGTCGGGAGACCCAGTACTTC.